The clone carrying this T cell receptor beta chain was observed a single time. Its antigen remains unidentified. The table came from immunoSEQ multiplex PCR; TCRdb's copy has only in-frame clones and leaves some out. The data show approximately 70,000 clones, over 65% seen once. Per germline, CDR1 KGHSH and CDR2 LQKENI. V lost 6 bases, J lost 4 bases, and 18 bases lay in between. The CDR3 has 15 residues. The entry originates in a study of radiation and T cells in renal cell carcinoma. The time point was: blood 4 weeks post-SBRT, at nephrectomy. The sample's treatment: 15 Gy SBRT to primary tumor, nephrectomy 4 weeks later. Nephrectomy followed 15 Gy stereotactic body radiation by 4 weeks. Serial blood draws occurred at baseline and 2 and 4 weeks post-SBRT. Study-level findings and limits: In blood, top tumor clones expanded by 2 weeks, shrinking by 4. Without pretreatment biopsies, baseline tumor clonotype presence was undetermined.

The starting material was blood, obtained from a patient whose treatment included radiotherapy and nephrectomy. This chain connects TRBV18 to TRBJ1-1; TRBD1 might be the D (5 bases). The sequence was collected from a man aged 60 to 69 with renal cell carcinoma. CDR3 nucleotide sequence: TGTGCCAGCTCCGCCTCGGGTGGGGGAAGCACTGAAGCTTTCTTT. Translating it yields CASSASGGGSTEAFF.